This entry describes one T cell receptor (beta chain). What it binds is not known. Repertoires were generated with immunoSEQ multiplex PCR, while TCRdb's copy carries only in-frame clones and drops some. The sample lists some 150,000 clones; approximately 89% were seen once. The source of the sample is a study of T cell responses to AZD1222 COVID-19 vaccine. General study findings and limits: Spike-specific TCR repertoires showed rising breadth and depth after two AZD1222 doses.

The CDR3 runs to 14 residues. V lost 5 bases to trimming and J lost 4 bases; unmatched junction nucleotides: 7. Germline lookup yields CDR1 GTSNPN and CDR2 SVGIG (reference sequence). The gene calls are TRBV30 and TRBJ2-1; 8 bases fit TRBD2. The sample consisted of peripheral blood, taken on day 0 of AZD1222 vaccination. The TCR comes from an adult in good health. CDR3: CAWETSGYYNEQFF. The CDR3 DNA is TGTGCCTGGGAAACTAGCGGTTATTACAATGAGCAGTTCTTC.